The clone carrying this T cell receptor beta chain occurred many times. In TCRdb, the 5' RACE reads were re-called with MiXCR into one record per CDR3 protein. The top ten clones hold 0.91% of a sample with over 500,000 distinct CDR3 sequences, 22% of them seen once. The data derive from a study of identical twins. V lost 3 bases and J lost 8, with 17 bases in between. The germline CDR1 and CDR2 sequences are DFQATT and SNEGSKA (reference sequence). The CDR3 runs to 14 residues. Separately, the same data were catalogued under a study of T cells expressing NK-cell markers. As reported in that work: In several experiments, sorting was confined to alpha-beta TCR T cells through use of an anti-gamma-delta TCR antibody.

The V call is TRBV20-1, the J call TRBJ2-1, with D unclear. The sample taken for sequencing was CD4+ T cells sorted from blood. The clonotype comes from a woman aged 18-35 years in good health. CDR3 in DNA: TGCAGTGCTAGCAGCAGGATGGTTGACGATGAGCAGTTCTTC. Amino acids: CSASSRMVDDEQFF.